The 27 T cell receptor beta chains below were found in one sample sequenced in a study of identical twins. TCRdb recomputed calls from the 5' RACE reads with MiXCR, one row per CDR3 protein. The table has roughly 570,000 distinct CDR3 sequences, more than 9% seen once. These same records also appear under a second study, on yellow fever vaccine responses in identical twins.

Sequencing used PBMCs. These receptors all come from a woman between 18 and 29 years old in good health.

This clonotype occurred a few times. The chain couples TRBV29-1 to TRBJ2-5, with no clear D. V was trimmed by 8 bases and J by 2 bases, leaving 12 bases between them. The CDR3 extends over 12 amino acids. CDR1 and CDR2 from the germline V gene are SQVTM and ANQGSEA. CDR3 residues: CSSTLLQETQYF. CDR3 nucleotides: TGCAGCAGCACGCTCCTTCAAGAGACCCAGTACTTC.

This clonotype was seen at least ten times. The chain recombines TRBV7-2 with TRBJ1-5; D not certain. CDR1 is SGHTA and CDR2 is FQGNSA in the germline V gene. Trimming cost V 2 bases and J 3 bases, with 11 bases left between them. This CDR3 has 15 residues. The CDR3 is CASSLRAQANQPQHF. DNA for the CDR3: TGTGCCAGCAGCTTAAGGGCTCAGGCCAATCAGCCCCAGCATTTT. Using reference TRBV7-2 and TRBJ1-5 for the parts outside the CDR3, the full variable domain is GAGVSQSPSNKVTEKGKDVELRCDPISGHTALYWYRQSLGQGLEFLIYFQGNSAPDKSGLPSDRFSAERTGGSVSTLTIQRTQQEDSAVYLCASSLRAQANQPQHFGDGTRLSIL.

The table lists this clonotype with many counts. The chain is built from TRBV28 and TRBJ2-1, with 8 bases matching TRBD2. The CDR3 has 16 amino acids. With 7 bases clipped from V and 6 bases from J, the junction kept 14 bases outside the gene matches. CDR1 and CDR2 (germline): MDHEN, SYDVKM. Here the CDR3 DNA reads TGTGCCAGCACCCCTCTCGTCGGGGGGGCGGTCAATGAGCAGTTCTTC. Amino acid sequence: CASTPLVGGAVNEQFF. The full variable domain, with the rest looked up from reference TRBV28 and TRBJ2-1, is DVKVTQSSRYLVKRTGEKVFLECVQDMDHENMFWYRQDPGLGLRLIYFSYDVKMKEKGDIPEGYSVSREKKERFSLILESASTNQTSMYLCASTPLVGGAVNEQFFGPGTRLTVL.

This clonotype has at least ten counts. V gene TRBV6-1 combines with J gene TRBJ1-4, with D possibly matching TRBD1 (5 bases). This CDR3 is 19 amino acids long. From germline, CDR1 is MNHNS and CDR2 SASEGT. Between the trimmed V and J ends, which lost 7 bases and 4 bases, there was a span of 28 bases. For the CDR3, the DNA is TGTGCCAGCACCGATCTACAACAGGCCTGGCGAGGGGATAATGAAAAACTGTTTTTT. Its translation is CASTDLQQAWRGDNEKLFF.

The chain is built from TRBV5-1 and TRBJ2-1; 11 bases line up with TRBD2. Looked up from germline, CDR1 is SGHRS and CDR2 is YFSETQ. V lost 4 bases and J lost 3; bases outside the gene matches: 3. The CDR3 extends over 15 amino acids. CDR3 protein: CASSITSGSYNEQFF. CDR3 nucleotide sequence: TGCGCCAGCAGCATTACTAGCGGGAGCTACAATGAGCAGTTCTTC.

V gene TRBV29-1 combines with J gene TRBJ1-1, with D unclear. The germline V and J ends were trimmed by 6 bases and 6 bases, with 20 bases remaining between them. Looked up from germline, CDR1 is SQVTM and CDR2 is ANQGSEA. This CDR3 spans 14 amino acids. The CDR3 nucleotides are TGCAGCGTCGAGGGTGATACGGTGTTCCCTGAAGCTTTCTTT. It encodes CSVEGDTVFPEAFF.

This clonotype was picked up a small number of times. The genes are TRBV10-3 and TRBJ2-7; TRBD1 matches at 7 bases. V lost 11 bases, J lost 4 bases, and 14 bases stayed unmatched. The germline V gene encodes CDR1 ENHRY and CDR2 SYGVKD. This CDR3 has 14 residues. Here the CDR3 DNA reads TGTGCCTCGACCGACAGGGTAGGGATGTACGAGCAGTACTTC. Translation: CASTDRVGMYEQYF.

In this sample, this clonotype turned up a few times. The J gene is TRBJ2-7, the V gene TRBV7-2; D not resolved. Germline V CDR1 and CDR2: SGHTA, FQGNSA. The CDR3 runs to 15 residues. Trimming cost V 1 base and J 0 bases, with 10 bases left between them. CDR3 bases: TGTGCCAGCAGCTTAGTTGCCCAGGCCTCCTACGAGCAGTACTTC. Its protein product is CASSLVAQASYEQYF.

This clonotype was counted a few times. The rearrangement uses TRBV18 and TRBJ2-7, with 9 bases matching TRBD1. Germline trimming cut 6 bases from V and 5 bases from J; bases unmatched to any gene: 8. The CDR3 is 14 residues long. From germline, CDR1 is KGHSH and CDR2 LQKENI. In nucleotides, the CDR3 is TGTGCCAGCTCGTCCCGGGACAGGGAACACGAGCAGTACTTC. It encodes CASSSRDREHEQYF.

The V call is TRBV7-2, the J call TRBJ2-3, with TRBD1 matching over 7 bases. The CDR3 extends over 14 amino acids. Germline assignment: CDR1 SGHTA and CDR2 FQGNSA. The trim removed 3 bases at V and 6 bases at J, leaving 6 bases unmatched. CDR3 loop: CASSFEGARDTQYF. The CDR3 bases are TGTGCCAGCAGCTTCGAGGGGGCCCGTGATACGCAGTATTTT.

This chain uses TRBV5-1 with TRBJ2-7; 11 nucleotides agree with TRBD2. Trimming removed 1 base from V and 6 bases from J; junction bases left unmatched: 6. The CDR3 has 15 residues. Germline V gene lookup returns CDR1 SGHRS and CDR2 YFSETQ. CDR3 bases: TGCGCCAGCAGCTTGTCACTAGCGGGGGTGGGCGAGCAGTACTTC. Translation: CASSLSLAGVGEQYF.

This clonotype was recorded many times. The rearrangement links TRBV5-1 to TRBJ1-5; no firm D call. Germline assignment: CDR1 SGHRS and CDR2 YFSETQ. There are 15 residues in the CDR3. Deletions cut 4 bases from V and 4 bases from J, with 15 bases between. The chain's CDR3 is CASSTDGSLNQPQHF. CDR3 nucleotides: TGCGCCAGCAGCACGGACGGAAGCCTGAATCAGCCCCAGCATTTT.

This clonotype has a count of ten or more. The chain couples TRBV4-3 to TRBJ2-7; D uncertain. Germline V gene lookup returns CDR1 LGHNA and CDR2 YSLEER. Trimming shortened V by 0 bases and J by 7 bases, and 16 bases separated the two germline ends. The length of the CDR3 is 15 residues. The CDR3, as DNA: TGCGCCAGCAGCCAAGATCCAAACCAGGTTTGGGAGCAGTACTTC. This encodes CASSQDPNQVWEQYF.

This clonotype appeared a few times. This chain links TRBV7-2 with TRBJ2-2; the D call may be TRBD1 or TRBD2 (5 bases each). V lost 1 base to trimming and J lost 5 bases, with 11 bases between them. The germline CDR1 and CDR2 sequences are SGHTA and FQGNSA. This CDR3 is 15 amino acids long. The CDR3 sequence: CASSLDWGWTGELFF. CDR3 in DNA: TGTGCCAGCAGCTTAGATTGGGGGTGGACCGGGGAGCTGTTTTTT.

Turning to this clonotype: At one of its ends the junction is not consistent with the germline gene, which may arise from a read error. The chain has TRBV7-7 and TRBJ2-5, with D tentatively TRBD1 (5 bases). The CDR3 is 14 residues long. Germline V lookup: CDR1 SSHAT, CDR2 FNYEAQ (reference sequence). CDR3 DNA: TGTGCTAGCAGCTTCTCCCAGGGAAGCGAGACCCAGTACTTC. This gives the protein CASSFSQGSETQYF.

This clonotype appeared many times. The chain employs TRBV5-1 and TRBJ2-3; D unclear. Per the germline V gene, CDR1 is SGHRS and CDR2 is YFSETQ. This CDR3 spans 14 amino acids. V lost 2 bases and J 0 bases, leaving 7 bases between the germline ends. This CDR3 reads CASSFDGSTDTQYF. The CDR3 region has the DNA TGCGCCAGCAGCTTTGACGGTAGCACAGATACGCAGTATTTT.

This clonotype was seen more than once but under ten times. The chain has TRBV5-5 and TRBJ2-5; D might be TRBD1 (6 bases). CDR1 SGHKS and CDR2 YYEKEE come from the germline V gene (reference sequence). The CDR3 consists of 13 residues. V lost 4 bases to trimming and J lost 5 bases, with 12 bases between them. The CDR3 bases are TGTGCCAGCAGCATCAGGGGTGCCGAGACCCAGTACTTC. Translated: CASSIRGAETQYF.

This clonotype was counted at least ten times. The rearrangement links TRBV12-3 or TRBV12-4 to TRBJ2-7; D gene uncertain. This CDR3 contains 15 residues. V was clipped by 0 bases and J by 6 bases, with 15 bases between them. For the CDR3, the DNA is TGTGCCAGCAGTTTAGCCCTTCCTGGTCCTCCCGAGCAGTACTTC. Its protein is CASSLALPGPPEQYF.

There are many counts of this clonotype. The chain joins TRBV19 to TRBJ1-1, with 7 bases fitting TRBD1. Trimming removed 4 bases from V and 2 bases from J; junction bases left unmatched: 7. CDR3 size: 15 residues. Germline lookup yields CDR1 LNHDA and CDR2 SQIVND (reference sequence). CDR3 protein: CASSRGGAKNTEAFF. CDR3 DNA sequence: TGTGCCAGTAGTAGAGGGGGCGCGAAAAACACTGAAGCTTTCTTT.

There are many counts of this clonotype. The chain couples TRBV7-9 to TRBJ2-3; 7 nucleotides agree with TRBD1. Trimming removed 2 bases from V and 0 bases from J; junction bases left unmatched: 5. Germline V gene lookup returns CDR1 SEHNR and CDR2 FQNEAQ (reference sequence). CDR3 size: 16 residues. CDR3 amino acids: CASSLLQGSSTDTQYF. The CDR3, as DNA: TGTGCCAGCAGCTTACTACAGGGGTCTAGCACAGATACGCAGTATTTT.

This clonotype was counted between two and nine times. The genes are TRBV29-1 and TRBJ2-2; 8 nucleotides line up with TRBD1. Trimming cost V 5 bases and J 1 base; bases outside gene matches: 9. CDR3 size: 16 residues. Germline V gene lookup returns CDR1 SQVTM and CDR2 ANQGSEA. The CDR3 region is CSVHRTGGMNTGELFF. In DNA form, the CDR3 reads TGCAGCGTTCACAGAACAGGGGGGATGAACACCGGGGAGCTGTTTTTT.

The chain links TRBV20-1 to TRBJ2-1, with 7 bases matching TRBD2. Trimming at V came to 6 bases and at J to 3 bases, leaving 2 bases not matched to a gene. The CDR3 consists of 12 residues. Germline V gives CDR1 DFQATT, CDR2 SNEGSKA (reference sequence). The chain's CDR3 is CSAREDYNEQFF. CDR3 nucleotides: TGCAGTGCCCGGGAGGACTACAATGAGCAGTTCTTC.

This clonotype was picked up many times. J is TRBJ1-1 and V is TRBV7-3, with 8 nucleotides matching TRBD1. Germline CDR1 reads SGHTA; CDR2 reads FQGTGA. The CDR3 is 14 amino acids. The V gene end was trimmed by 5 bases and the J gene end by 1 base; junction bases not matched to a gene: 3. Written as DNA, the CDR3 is TGTGCCAGCAGCCCAGGGGGCTGGAACACTGAAGCTTTCTTT. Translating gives CASSPGGWNTEAFF.

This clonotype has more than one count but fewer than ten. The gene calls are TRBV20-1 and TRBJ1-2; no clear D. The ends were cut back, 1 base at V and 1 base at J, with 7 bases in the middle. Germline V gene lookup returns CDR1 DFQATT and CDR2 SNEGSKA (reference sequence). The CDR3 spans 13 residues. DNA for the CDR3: TGCAGTGCTAGAGCGGCGGGTAACTATGGCTACACCTTC. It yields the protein CSARAAGNYGYTF.

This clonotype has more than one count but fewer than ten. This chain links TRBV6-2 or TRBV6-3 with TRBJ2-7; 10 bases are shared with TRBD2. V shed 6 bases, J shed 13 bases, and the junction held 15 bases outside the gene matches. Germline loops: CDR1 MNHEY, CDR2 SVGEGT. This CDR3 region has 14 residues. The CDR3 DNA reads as TGTGCCAGCAGCACTAGCGGGGCTCTCCTACGGTGCTACTTC. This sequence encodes CASSTSGALLRCYF.

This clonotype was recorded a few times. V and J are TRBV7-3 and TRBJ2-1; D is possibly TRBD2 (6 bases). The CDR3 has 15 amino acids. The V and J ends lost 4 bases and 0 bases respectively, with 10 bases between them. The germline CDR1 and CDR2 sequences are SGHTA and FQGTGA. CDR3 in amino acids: CASSSDGSSYNEQFF. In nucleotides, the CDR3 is TGTGCCAGCAGCTCGGACGGGAGCTCCTACAATGAGCAGTTCTTC.

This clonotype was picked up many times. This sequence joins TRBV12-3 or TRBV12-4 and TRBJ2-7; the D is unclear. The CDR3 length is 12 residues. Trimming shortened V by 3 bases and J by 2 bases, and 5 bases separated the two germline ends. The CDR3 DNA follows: TGTGCCAGCAGTTTTGGGGCCTACGAGCAGTACTTC. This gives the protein CASSFGAYEQYF.